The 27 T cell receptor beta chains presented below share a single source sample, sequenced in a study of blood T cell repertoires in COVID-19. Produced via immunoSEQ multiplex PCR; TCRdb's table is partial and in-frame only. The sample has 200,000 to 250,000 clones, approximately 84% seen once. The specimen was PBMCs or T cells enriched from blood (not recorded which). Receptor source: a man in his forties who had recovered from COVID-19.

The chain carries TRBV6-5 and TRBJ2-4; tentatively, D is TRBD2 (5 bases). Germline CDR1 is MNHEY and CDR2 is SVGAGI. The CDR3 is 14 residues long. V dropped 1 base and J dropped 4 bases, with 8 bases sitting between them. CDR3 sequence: CASSYLGDKNIQYF. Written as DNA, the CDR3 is TGTGCCAGCAGTTACTTGGGAGATAAAAACATTCAGTACTTC.

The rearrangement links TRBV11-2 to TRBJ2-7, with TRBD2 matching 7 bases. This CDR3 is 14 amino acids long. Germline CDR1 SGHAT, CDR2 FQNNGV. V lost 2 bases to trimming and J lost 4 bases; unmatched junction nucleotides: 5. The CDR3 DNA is TGTGCCAGCAGCTTAAGTAGCGGGCAGTACGAGCAGTACTTC. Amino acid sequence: CASSLSSGQYEQYF.

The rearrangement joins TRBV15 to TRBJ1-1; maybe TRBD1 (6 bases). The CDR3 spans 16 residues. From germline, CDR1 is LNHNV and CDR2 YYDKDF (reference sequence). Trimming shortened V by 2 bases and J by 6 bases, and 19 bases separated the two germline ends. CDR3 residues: CATSRPKQGGVAEAFF. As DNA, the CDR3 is TGTGCCACCAGCAGACCCAAACAGGGAGGGGTGGCTGAAGCTTTCTTT.

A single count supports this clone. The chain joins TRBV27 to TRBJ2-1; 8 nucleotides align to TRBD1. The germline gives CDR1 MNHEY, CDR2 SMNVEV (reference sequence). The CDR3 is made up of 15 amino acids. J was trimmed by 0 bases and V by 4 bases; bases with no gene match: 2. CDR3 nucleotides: TGTGCCAGCAGTTGGGACAGGAGCTCCTACAATGAGCAGTTCTTC. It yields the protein CASSWDRSSYNEQFF.

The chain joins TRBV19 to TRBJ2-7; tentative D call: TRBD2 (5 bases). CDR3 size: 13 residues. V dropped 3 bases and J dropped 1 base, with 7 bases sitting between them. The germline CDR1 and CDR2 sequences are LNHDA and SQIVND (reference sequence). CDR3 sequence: CASSMTGSYEQYF. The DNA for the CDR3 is TGTGCCAGTAGTATGACGGGGTCCTACGAGCAGTACTTC.

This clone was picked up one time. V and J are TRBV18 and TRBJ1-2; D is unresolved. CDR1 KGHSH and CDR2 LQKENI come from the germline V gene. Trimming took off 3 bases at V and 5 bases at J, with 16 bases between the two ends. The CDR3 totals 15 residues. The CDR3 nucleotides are TGTGCCAGCTCACCTCCTTCGACCCGAGGTTATGGCTACACCTTC. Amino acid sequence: CASSPPSTRGYGYTF.

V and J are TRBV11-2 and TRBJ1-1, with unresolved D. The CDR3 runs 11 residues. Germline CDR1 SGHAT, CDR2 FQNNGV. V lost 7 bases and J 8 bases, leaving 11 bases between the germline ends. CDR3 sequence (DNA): TGTGCCAGCACCGCGGGTTTCGAAGCTTTCTTT. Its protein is CASTAGFEAFF.

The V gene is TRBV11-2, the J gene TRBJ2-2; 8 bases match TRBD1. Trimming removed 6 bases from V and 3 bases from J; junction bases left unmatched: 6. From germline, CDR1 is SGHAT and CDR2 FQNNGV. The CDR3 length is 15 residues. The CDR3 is CASSPQGAYTGELFF. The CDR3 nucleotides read TGTGCCAGCAGTCCTCAGGGGGCTTACACCGGGGAGCTGTTTTTT.

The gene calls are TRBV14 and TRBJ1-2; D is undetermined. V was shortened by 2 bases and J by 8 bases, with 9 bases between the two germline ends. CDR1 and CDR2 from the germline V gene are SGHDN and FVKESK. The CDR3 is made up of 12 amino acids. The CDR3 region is CASSQNLRGYTF. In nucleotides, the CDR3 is TGTGCCAGCAGCCAAAACTTACGGGGCTACACCTTC.

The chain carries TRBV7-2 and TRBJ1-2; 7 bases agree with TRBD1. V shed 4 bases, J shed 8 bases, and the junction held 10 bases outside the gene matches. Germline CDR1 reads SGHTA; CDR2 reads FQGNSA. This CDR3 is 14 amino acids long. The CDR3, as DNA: TGTGCCAGCAGCTCAGGGGGTGGGAACATAGGCTACACCTTC. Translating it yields CASSSGGGNIGYTF.

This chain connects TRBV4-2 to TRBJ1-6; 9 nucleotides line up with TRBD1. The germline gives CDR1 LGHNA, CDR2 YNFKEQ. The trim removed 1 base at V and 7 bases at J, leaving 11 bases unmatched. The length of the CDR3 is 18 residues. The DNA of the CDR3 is TGTGCCAGCAGCCAAGTGTCGGGACAGGGTCGTTCGAATTCACCCCTCCACTTT. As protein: CASSQVSGQGRSNSPLHF.

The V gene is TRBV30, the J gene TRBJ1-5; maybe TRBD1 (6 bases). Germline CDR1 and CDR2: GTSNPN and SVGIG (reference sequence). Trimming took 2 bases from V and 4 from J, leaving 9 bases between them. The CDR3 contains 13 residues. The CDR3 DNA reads TGTGCCTGGAGTAGGGACAATAATCAGCCCCAGCATTTT. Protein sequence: CAWSRDNNQPQHF.

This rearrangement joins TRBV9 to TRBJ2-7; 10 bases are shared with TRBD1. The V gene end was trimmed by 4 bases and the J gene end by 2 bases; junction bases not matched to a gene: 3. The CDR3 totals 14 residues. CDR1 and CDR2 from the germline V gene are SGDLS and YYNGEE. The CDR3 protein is CASSPGQGAYEQYF. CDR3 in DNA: TGTGCCAGCAGCCCCGGACAGGGGGCCTACGAGCAGTACTTC.

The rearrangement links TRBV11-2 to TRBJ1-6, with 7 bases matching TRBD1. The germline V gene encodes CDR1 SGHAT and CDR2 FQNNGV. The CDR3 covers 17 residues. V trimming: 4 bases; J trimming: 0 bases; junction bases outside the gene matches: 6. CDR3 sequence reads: CASSWGQLSSYNSPLHF. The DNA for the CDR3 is TGTGCCAGCAGCTGGGGACAGCTAAGCTCCTATAATTCACCCCTCCACTTT.

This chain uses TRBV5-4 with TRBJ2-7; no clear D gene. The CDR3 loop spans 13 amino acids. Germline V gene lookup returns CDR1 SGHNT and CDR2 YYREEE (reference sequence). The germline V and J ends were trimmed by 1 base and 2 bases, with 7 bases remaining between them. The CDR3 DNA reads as TGTGCCAGCAGCTTGCACGGAGCCTACGAGCAGTACTTC. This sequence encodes CASSLHGAYEQYF.

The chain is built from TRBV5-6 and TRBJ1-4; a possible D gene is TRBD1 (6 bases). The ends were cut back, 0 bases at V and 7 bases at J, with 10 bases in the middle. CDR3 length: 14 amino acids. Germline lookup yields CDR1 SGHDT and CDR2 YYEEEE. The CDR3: CASSLVGAPEKLFF. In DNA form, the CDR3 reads TGTGCCAGCAGCTTGGTGGGGGCGCCTGAAAAACTGTTTTTT.

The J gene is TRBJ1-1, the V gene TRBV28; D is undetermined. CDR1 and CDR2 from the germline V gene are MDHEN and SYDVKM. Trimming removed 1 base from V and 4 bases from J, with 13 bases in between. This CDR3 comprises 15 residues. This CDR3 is CASSLFRSLGTEAFF. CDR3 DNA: TGTGCCAGCAGTTTATTTAGGAGCCTGGGCACTGAAGCTTTCTTT.

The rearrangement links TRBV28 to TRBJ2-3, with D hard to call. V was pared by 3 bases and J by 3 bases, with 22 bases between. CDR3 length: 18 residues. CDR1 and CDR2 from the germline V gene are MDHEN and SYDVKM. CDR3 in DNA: TGTGCCAGCAGTTTTTTATTTGTCTCCCCAAAACGGACAGATACGCAGTATTTT. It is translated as CASSFLFVSPKRTDTQYF.

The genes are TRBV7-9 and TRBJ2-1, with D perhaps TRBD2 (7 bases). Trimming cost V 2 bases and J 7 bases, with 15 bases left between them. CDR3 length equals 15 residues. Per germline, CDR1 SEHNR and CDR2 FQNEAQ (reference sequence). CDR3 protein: CASSLKIGGENEQFF. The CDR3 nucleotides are TGTGCCAGCAGCTTAAAAATAGGGGGGGAGAATGAGCAGTTCTTC.

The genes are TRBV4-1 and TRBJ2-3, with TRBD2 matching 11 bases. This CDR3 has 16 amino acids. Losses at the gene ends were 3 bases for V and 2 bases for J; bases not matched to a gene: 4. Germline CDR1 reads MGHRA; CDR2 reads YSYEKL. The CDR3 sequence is CASSQRTSGYTDTQYF. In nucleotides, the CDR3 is TGCGCCAGCAGCCAGAGGACTAGCGGGTACACAGATACGCAGTATTTT.

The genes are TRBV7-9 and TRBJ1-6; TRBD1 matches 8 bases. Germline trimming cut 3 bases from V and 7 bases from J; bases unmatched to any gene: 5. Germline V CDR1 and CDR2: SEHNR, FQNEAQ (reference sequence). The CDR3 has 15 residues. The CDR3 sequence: CASSLGDRRNSPLHF. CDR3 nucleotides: TGTGCCAGCAGCTTGGGGGACAGGAGGAATTCACCCCTCCACTTT.

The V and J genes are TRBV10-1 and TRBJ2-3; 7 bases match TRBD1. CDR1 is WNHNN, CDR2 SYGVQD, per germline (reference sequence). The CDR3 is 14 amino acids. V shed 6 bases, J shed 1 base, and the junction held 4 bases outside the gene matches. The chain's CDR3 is CASRDGTGTDTQYF. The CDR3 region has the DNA TGCGCCAGCAGGGACGGGACAGGCACAGATACGCAGTATTTT.

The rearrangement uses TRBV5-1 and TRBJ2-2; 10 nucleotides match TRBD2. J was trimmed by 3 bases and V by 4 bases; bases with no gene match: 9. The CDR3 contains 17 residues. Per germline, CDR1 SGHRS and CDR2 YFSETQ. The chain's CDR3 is CASSNPLAGVDTGELFF. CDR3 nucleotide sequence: TGCGCCAGCAGCAACCCCCTAGCGGGAGTTGACACCGGGGAGCTGTTTTTT.

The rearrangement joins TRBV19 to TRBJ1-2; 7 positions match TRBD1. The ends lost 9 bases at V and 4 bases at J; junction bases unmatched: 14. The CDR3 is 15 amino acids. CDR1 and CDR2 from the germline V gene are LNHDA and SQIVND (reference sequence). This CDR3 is CASWDRTRTFYGYTF. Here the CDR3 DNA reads TGTGCCAGCTGGGACAGAACCAGAACCTTCTATGGCTACACCTTC. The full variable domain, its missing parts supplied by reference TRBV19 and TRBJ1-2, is DGGITQSPKYLFRKEGQNVTLSCEQNLNHDAMYWYRQDPGQGLRLIYYSQIVNDFQKGDIAEGYSVSREKKESFPLTVTSAQKNPTAFYLCASWDRTRTFYGYTFGSGTRLTVV.

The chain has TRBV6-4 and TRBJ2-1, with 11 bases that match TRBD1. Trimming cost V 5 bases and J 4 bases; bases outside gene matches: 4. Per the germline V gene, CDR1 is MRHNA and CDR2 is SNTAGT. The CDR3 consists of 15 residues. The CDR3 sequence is CASSTGQGGYNEQFF. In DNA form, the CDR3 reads TGTGCCAGCAGTACGGGACAGGGGGGGTACAATGAGCAGTTCTTC.

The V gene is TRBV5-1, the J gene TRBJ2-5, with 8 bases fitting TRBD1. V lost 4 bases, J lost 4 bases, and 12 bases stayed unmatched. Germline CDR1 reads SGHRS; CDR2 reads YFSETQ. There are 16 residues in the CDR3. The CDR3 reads CASSPRTGSDGETQYF. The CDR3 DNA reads TGCGCCAGCAGCCCAAGGACAGGGAGTGACGGAGAGACCCAGTACTTC.

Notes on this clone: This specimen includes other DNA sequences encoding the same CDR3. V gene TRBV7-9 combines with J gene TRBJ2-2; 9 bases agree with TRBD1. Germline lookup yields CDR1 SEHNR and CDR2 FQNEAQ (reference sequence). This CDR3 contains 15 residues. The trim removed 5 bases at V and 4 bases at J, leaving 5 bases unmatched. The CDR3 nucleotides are TGTGCCAGCAGCCCGGGACAGGGTCGCACCGGGGAGCTGTTTTTT. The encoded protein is CASSPGQGRTGELFF.